This passage covers 25 T cell receptor beta chains from one sample sequenced in a study of blood T cell repertoires in COVID-19. Clones were read by immunoSEQ multiplex PCR, and TCRdb kept only the in-frame ones, dropping some. The sample contains tens of thousands of clones, around 91% of which appear only once. The specimen was peripheral blood. The receptors shown here come from a woman between 50 and 59 years old in a cohort sampled during active COVID-19.

The V gene is TRBV4-1, the J gene TRBJ2-3, with 7 bases that match TRBD2. J gave up 2 bases and V 0 bases, and 8 bases lay outside the gene matches. Germline V CDR1 and CDR2: MGHRA, YSYEKL. This CDR3 comprises 17 residues. The DNA of the CDR3 is TGCGCCAGCAGCCAAGATCAGCTAGCGGAGTACACAGATACGCAGTATTTT. Translation: CASSQDQLAEYTDTQYF.

The rearrangement uses TRBV11-2 and TRBJ2-3; TRBD2 aligns across 9 bases. This CDR3 has 15 amino acids. Trimming took 6 bases from V and 4 from J; bases not matched to a gene: 8. Germline V lookup: CDR1 SGHAT, CDR2 FQNNGV. CDR3 in amino acids: CASRSPGLASDTQYF. The CDR3 DNA reads TGTGCCAGCAGGTCCCCGGGACTAGCCTCAGATACGCAGTATTTT.

V usage is TRBV5-1 and J usage is TRBJ2-7; the match to TRBD2 covers 12 bases. CDR3 size: 14 residues. V lost 6 bases to trimming and J lost 7 bases; unmatched junction nucleotides: 8. Germline V gene sequence: CDR1 SGHRS, CDR2 YFSETQ. CDR3 sequence: CASTPSGGGLEQYF. The DNA for the CDR3 is TGCGCCAGCACCCCTAGCGGGGGGGGCCTGGAGCAGTACTTC.

The chain combines TRBV6-5 with TRBJ1-1, with a weak D call TRBD1 (5 bases). The ends were cut back, 0 bases at V and 6 bases at J, with 8 bases in the middle. Germline CDR1 is MNHEY and CDR2 is SVGAGI. The CDR3 contains 13 residues. CDR3 residues: CASSYSGPSEAFF. The CDR3 DNA follows: TGTGCCAGCAGTTACTCGGGGCCATCTGAAGCTTTCTTT.

This sequence joins TRBV6-5 and TRBJ1-5; TRBD1 matches at 9 bases. This CDR3 comprises 15 residues. Germline CDR1 reads MNHEY; CDR2 reads SVGAGI. Trimming took 5 bases from V and 7 from J; bases not matched to a gene: 9. CDR3 region: CASSPDRGTRQPQHF. The CDR3 region has the DNA TGTGCCAGCAGTCCGGACAGGGGCACCAGACAGCCCCAGCATTTT.

A few counts support this clone. The V call is TRBV7-6, the J call TRBJ2-7; D is unresolved. Trimming took 3 bases from V and 0 from J, leaving 9 bases between them. Germline V gives CDR1 SGHVS, CDR2 FNYEAQ. The CDR3 covers 14 residues. The CDR3 region has the DNA TGTGCCAGCAGCTTGAGTCCTAACTCCTACGAGCAGTACTTC. Amino acids: CASSLSPNSYEQYF. The variable domain in full, completed from reference TRBV7-6 and TRBJ2-7, reads GAGVSQSPRYKVTKRGQDVALRCDPISGHVSLYWYRQALGQGPEFLTYFNYEAQQDKSGLPNDRFSAERPEGSISTLTIQRTEQRDSAMYRCASSLSPNSYEQYFGPGTRLTVT.

As concerns this clone: One end of the junction does not line up with germline, which may come from a read error. The CDR3 reads CASSPLAGPYNEQFF. The CDR3 DNA sequence: TGTGCTAGCAGCCCCCTAGCGGGGCCATACAATGAGCAGTTCTTC. The chain combines TRBV7-7 with TRBJ2-1, with TRBD2 matching over 9 bases. In germline, CDR1 is SSHAT, CDR2 FNYEAQ (reference sequence). This CDR3 has 15 residues.

This rearrangement joins TRBV3-1 (or the pseudogene TRBV3-2) to TRBJ1-2; a possible D gene is TRBD1 (6 bases). Germline loops: CDR1 LGHDT, CDR2 YNNKEL (reference sequence). V was pared by 4 bases and J by 1 base, with 10 bases between. This CDR3 comprises 14 residues. The DNA for the CDR3 is TGTGCCAGCAGCCCCCGCAGGGGTAACTATGGCTACACCTTC. Its translation is CASSPRRGNYGYTF.

This clone has only one observation. The CDR3 reads CASSWGGSSTDTQYF. The CDR3 nucleotides are TGTGCCAGTAGTTGGGGCGGTTCTAGCACAGATACGCAGTATTTT. This rearrangement joins TRBV19 to TRBJ2-3, with D possibly being TRBD1 (5 bases). The CDR3 spans 15 residues. V shed 5 bases and J shed 0 bases, with 12 bases lying between them. CDR1 and CDR2 (germline): LNHDA, SQIVND (reference sequence).

The chain carries TRBV19 and TRBJ1-5, with a weak D call TRBD1 (5 bases). CDR1 and CDR2 from the germline V gene are LNHDA and SQIVND (reference sequence). This CDR3 contains 12 residues. V lost 9 bases and J lost 4, with 10 bases in between. This chain's CDR3 is CASLQGNQPQHF. CDR3 nucleotide sequence: TGTGCCAGCCTGCAGGGTAATCAGCCCCAGCATTTT.

J is TRBJ1-2 and V is TRBV5-4; tentatively, D is TRBD1 (6 bases). This CDR3 has 16 residues. CDR1 is SGHNT, CDR2 YYREEE, per germline (reference sequence). Trimming removed 3 bases at V and 1 base at J, with 16 bases between. Here the CDR3 DNA reads TGTGCCAGCAGCTCCCCCCGGGGGGCCCTTAACTATGGCTACACCTTC. Protein: CASSSPRGALNYGYTF.

This chain connects TRBV2 to TRBJ2-2; D is perhaps TRBD1 (5 bases). Trimming took off 3 bases at V and 8 bases at J, with 19 bases between the two ends. This CDR3 has 16 residues. The germline V gene encodes CDR1 SNHLY and CDR2 FYNNEI. This CDR3 is CASSEGQASQSGELFF. Here the CDR3 DNA reads TGTGCCAGCAGTGAGGGGCAGGCCTCACAATCAGGGGAGCTGTTTTTT.

Of note for this clone: Germline is not matched at one junction end, which may reflect a read error. The genes are TRBV7-7 and TRBJ2-5; possibly TRBD2 for D (6 bases). Germline V gene lookup returns CDR1 SSHAT and CDR2 FNYEAQ (reference sequence). The CDR3 is made up of 14 amino acids. The CDR3 nucleotides are TGTGCTAGCAGCCCAAGACTAGATTCCGAGACCCAGTACTTC. It codes for CASSPRLDSETQYF.

V is TRBV11-2 and J is TRBJ1-1; D remains unclear. The CDR3 contains 16 residues. CDR1 and CDR2 from the germline V gene are SGHAT and FQNNGV. Trimming stripped 0 bases from V and 0 bases from J, with 11 bases between. The DNA of the CDR3 is TGTGCCAGCAGCTTAGAGGCGTCCGGGATGAACACTGAAGCTTTCTTT. Amino acid sequence: CASSLEASGMNTEAFF.

In its sample, this clone was seen once. The chain couples TRBV10-2 to TRBJ1-3, with TRBD1 matching over 7 bases. The CDR3 consists of 16 residues. Looked up from germline, CDR1 is WSHSY and CDR2 is SAAADI. The V segment lost 3 bases and the J segment 2 bases; nucleotides outside the gene matches: 7. The CDR3 DNA reads as TGCGCCAGCAGTGAAGGTAGCAGGGGGGCTGGAAACACCATATATTTT. Translating gives CASSEGSRGAGNTIYF.

The chain has TRBV5-6 and TRBJ2-1; the match to TRBD1 covers 7 bases. Germline V gene lookup returns CDR1 SGHDT and CDR2 YYEEEE. This CDR3 has 11 residues. With 3 bases clipped from V and 9 bases from J, the junction kept 0 bases outside the gene matches. DNA of the CDR3: TGTGCCAGCAGCTGGGACAGTGAGCAGTTCTTC. Translated: CASSWDSEQFF.

The chain joins TRBV4-2 to TRBJ2-5, with TRBD1 matching over 7 bases. The CDR3 totals 15 residues. The J segment lost 4 bases and the V segment lost 4 bases, leaving 9 bases of the junction unmatched. From germline, CDR1 is LGHNA and CDR2 YNFKEQ. CDR3: CASSLLQGIGETQYF. For the CDR3, the DNA is TGTGCCAGCAGCCTCTTACAGGGGATTGGAGAGACCCAGTACTTC.

CDR3: CASSQGAQTYEQYF. For the CDR3, the DNA is TGTGCCAGCAGCCAAGGGGCACAAACCTACGAGCAGTACTTC. This chain uses TRBV3-1 (or the pseudogene TRBV3-2) with TRBJ2-7; D gene ambiguous. The CDR3 is made up of 14 amino acids. The ends were cut back, 1 base at V and 2 bases at J, with 9 bases in the middle. From germline, CDR1 is LGHDT and CDR2 YNNKEL (reference sequence).

The V and J genes are TRBV3-1 (or the pseudogene TRBV3-2) and TRBJ1-6; 7 bases are a match to TRBD1. Germline-derived CDR1 and CDR2 are LGHDT and YNNKEL (reference sequence). The CDR3 spans 17 residues. V dropped 4 bases and J dropped 5; count of bases not matched to a gene: 11. In nucleotides, the CDR3 is TGTGCCAGCAGCCCTAGGACAGGACATGTGGATAATTCACCCCTCCACTTT. Its translation is CASSPRTGHVDNSPLHF.

V gene TRBV27 combines with J gene TRBJ2-1; D perhaps matches TRBD2 (6 bases). The CDR3 totals 13 residues. V was cut by 5 bases and J by 7 bases, with 12 bases left in between. Germline lookup yields CDR1 MNHEY and CDR2 SMNVEV (reference sequence). The CDR3: CASSPPLANEQFF. CDR3 sequence (DNA): TGTGCCAGCAGTCCCCCTCTAGCGAATGAGCAGTTCTTC.

This chain links TRBV11-2 with TRBJ2-1; TRBD2 agrees at 9 bases. CDR1 is SGHAT, CDR2 FQNNGV, per germline. The CDR3 consists of 14 residues. The junction had 0 bases not matched to a gene; V was cut back by 0 bases and J by 6 bases. The CDR3 is CASSLEGLANEQFF. DNA of the CDR3: TGTGCCAGCAGCTTAGAGGGACTAGCCAATGAGCAGTTCTTC.

The chain is built from TRBV27 and TRBJ1-5; maybe TRBD1 (5 bases). There are 17 residues in the CDR3. The germline CDR1 and CDR2 sequences are MNHEY and SMNVEV (reference sequence). The V end lost 1 base, the J end lost 1 base, and 14 bases lay between the germline ends. CDR3 amino acids: CASSLWGLGGSNQPQHF. CDR3 coding DNA: TGTGCCAGCAGTTTATGGGGTTTGGGGGGAAGCAATCAGCCCCAGCATTTT.

DNA of the CDR3: TGTGCCACGCTAACAGGGGAACAGCCCCAGCATTTT. Protein sequence: CATLTGEQPQHF. The chain recombines TRBV28 with TRBJ1-5; 7 nucleotides align to TRBD1. Trimming took 10 bases from V and 7 from J; bases not matched to a gene: 7. This CDR3 spans 12 amino acids. The germline V gene encodes CDR1 MDHEN and CDR2 SYDVKM.

The rearrangement uses TRBV30 and TRBJ2-7; D may be TRBD1 (6 bases). Trimming left V 4 bases short and J 5 bases short, with 18 bases between. This CDR3 contains 14 residues. Germline CDR1 is GTSNPN and CDR2 is SVGIG (reference sequence). The chain's CDR3 is CAWTLGHPTDEQYF. The CDR3, as DNA: TGTGCCTGGACCCTGGGACATCCAACAGACGAGCAGTACTTC.

The chain links TRBV5-1 to TRBJ2-7; 7 bases are a match to TRBD1. V lost 2 bases, J lost 0 bases, and 5 bases stayed unmatched. This CDR3 spans 15 amino acids. The germline gives CDR1 SGHRS, CDR2 YFSETQ. CDR3 amino acids: CASSFTGANSYEQYF. The CDR3 bases are TGCGCCAGCAGCTTTACAGGGGCCAACTCCTACGAGCAGTACTTC.